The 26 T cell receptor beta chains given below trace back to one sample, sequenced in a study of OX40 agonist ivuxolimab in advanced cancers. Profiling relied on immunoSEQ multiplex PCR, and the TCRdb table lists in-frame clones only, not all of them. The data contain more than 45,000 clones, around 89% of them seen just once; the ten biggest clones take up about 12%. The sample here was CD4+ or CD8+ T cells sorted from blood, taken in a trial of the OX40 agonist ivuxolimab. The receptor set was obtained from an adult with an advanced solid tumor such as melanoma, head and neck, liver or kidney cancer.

CDR3 nucleotides: TGTGCGGTCGGGGAGACAGATACGCAGTATTTT. Translating gives CAVGETDTQYF. The chain employs TRBV7-9 and TRBJ2-3; TRBD2 might be the D (5 bases). This CDR3 is 11 amino acids long. CDR1 is SEHNR, CDR2 FQNEAQ, per germline (reference sequence).

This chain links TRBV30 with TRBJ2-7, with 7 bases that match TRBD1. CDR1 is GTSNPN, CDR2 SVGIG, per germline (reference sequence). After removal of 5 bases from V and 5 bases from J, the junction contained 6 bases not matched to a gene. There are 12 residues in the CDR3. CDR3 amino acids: CAWSRGNDEQYF. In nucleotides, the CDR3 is TGTGCCTGGTCCAGGGGGAACGACGAGCAGTACTTC.

Here the CDR3 reads CASGQGWYTEAFF. Written as DNA, the CDR3 is TGTGCCAGCGGACAGGGTTGGTACACTGAAGCTTTCTTT. V and J are TRBV11-1 and TRBJ1-1, with 8 bases identical to TRBD1. This CDR3 region has 13 residues. Looked up from germline, CDR1 is SGHAT and CDR2 is FQDESV (reference sequence). Trimming removed 8 bases from V and 3 bases from J; junction bases left unmatched: 5.

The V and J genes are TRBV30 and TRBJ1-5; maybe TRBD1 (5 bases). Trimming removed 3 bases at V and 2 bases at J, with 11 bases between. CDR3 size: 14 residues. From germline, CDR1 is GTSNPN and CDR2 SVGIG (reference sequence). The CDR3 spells CAWSPWGGNQPQHF. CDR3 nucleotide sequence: TGTGCCTGGAGCCCTTGGGGGGGCAATCAGCCCCAGCATTTT.

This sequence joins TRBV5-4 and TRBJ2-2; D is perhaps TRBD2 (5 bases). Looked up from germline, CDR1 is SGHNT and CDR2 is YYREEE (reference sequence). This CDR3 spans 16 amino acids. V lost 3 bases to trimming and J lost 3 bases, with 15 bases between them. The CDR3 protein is CASSSRAALHTGELFF. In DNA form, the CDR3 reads TGTGCCAGCAGCTCGAGGGCGGCACTCCACACCGGGGAGCTGTTTTTT.

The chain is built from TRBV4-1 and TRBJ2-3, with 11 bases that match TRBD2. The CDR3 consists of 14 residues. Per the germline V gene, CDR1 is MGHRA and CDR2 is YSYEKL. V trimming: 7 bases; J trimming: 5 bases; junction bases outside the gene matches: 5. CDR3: CASTRLAGQDTQYF. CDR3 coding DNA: TGCGCCAGCACCCGACTAGCGGGACAAGATACGCAGTATTTT.

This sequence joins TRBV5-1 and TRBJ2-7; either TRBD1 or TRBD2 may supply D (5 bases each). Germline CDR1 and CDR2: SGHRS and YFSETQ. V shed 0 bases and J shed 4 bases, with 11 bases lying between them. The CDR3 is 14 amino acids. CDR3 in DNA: TGCGCCAGCAGCTTGGTGCCGGGGCATTACGAGCAGTACGTC. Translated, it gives CASSLVPGHYEQYV.

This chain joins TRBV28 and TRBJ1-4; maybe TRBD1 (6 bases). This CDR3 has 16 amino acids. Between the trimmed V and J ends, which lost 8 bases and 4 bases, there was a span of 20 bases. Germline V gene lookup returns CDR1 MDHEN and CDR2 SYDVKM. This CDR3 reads CASPVVGDNLNEKLFF. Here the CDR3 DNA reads TGTGCCAGCCCCGTGGTGGGGGACAACCTTAATGAAAAACTGTTTTTT.

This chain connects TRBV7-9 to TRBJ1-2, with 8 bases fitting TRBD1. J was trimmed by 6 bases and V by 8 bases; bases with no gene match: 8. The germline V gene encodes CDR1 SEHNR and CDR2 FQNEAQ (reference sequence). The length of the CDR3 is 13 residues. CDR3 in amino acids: CASGRTGLNGYTF. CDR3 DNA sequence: TGTGCCAGCGGCCGGACAGGGCTTAATGGCTACACCTTC.

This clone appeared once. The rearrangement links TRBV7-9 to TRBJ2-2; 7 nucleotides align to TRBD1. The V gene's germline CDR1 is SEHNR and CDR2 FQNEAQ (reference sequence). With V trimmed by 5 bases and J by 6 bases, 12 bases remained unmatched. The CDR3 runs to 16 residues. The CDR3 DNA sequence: TGTGCCAGCAGCGACCCCGGTTACAGGGGATCCGGGGAGCTGTTTTTT. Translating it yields CASSDPGYRGSGELFF. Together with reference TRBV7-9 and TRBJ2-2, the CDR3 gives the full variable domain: DTGVSQNPRHKITKRGQNVTFRCDPISEHNRLYWYRQTLGQGPEFLTYFQNEAQLEKSRLLSDRFSAERPKGSFSTLEIQRTEQGDSAMYLCASSDPGYRGSGELFFGEGSRLTVL.

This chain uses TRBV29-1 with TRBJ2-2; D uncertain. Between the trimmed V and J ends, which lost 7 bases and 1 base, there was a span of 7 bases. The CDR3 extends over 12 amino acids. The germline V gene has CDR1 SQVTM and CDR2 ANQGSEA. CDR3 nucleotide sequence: TGCAGCGCACCCGAGAACACCGGGGAGCTGTTTTTT. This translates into CSAPENTGELFF.

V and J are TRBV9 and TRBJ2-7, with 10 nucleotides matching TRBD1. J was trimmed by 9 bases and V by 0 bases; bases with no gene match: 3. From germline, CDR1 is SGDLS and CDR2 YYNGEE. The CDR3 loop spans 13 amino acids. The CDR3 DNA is TGTGCCAGCAGCGTAGGGGACAGGGGTGGGCAGTACTTC. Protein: CASSVGDRGGQYF.

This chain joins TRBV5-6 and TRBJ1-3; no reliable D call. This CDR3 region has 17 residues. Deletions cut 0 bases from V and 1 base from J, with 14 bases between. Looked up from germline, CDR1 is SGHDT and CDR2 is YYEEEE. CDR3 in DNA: TGTGCCAGCAGCTTGGTTCAGTCGGGGATGTCTGGAAACACCATATATTTT. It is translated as CASSLVQSGMSGNTIYF.

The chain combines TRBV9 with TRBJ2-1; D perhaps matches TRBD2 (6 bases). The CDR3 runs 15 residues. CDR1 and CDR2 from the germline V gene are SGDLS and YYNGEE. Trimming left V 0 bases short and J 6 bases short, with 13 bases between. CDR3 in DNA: TGTGCCAGCAGCGTAGGGCTAGCGAGTTCCAATGAGCAGTTCTTC. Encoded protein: CASSVGLASSNEQFF.

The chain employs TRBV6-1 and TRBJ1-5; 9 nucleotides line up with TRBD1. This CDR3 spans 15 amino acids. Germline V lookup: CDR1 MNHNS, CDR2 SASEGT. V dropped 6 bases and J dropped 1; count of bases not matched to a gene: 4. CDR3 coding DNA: TGTGCCAGCAGCTGGGACAGGGTGAGCAATCAGCCCCAGCATTTT. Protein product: CASSWDRVSNQPQHF.

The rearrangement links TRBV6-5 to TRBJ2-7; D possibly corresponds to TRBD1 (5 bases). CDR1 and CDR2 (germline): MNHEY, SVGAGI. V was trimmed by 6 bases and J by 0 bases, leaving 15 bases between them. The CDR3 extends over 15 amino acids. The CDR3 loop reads CASSKGPSSSYEQYV. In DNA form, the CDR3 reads TGTGCCAGCAGCAAGGGGCCAAGTAGCTCCTACGAGCAGTACGTC.

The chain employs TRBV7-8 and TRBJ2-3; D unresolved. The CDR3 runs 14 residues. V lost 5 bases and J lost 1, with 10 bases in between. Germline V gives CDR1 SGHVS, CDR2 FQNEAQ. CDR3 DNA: TGTGCCAGCAGCCCCTCAGACGGCACAGATACGCAGTATTTT. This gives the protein CASSPSDGTDTQYF.

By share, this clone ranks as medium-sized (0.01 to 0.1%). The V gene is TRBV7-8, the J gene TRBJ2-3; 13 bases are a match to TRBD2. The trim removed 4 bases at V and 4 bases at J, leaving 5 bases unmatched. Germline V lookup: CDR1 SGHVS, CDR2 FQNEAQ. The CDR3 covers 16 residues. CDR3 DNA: TGTGCCAGCAGCTCCAGGACTAGCGGGAGTGCAGATACGCAGTATTTT. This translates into CASSSRTSGSADTQYF.

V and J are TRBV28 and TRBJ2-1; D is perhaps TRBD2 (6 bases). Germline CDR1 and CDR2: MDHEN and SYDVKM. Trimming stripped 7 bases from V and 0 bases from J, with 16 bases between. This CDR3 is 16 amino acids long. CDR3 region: CASTGGIRSSYNEQFF. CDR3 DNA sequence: TGTGCCAGCACCGGCGGGATTAGGAGCTCCTACAATGAGCAGTTCTTC.

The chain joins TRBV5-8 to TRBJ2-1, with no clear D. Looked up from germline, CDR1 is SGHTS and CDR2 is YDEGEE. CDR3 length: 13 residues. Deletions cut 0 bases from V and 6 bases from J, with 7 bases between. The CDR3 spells CASSLDYLNEQFF. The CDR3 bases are TGTGCCAGCAGCTTGGACTACCTCAATGAGCAGTTCTTC.

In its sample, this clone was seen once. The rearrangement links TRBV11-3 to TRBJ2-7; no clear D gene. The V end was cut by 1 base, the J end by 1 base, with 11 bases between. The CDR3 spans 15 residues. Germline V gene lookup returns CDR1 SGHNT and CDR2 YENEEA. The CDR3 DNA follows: TGTGCCAGCAGCTTAGGCGACCGAAAGTCCTACGAGCAGTACGTC. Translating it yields CASSLGDRKSYEQYV.

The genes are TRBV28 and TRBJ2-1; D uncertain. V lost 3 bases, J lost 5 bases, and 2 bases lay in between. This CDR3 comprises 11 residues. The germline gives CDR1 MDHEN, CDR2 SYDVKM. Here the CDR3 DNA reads TGTGCCAGCAGTTTCGACAATGAGCAGTTCTTC. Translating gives CASSFDNEQFF.

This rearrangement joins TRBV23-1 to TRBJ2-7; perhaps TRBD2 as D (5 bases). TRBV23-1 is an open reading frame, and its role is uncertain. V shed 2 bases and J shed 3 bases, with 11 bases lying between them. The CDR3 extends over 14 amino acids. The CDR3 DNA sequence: TGCGCCAGCAGTCAACTCCCCCGGGGCTACGAGCAGTACGTC. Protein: CASSQLPRGYEQYV.

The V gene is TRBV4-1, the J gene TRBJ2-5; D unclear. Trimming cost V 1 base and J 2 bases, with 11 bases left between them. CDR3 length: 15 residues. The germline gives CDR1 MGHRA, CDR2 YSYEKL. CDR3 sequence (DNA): TGCGCCAGCAGCCAAGTATACATAACTCAAGAGACCCAGTACTTC. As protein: CASSQVYITQETQYF.

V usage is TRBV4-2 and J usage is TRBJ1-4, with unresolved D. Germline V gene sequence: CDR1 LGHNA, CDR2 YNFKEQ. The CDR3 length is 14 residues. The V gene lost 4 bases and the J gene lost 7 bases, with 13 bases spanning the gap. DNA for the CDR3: TGTGCCAGCAGCCCAGAGAGGGTAGGTGAAAAACTGTTTTTT. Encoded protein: CASSPERVGEKLFF.

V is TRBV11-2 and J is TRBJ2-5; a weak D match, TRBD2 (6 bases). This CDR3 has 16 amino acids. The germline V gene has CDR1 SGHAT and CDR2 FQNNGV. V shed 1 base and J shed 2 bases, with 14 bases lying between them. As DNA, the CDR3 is TGTGCCAGCAGCTTAGCCGTCCTGAGCGGGCAAGAGACCCAGTACTTC. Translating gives CASSLAVLSGQETQYF.